These T cell receptor beta chains were read from a single sample in a study of blood T cell repertoires in COVID-19. Repertoires were generated with immunoSEQ multiplex PCR, while TCRdb's copy carries only in-frame clones and drops some. The table has about 170,000 clones, approximately 91% seen once; the top ten hold roughly 5%. Material for sequencing was peripheral blood. Source of these receptors: a man between 18 and 29 years old with COVID-19, enrolled during active disease. CDR3s include the opening cysteine and the closing phenylalanine or tryptophan. D genes are given only for firm matches. Only some rows state a clone size, as once, few, many or a class for expanded clones.

v_gene	j_gene	abundance	d_gene	CDR3nt	CDR3aa
TRBV18	TRBJ1-6	.	TRBD1	TGTGCCAGCTCACCGAGGCAGGGGGTCAAGAATTCACCCCTCCACTTT	CASSPRQGVKNSPLHF
TRBV6-2/TRBV6-3	TRBJ2-7	.	TRBD1	TGTGCCAGCAGTGCAACAGGGGGCTCAACCTACGAGCAGTACTTC	CASSATGGSTYEQYF
TRBV28	TRBJ1-2	.	TRBD1	TGTGCCAGCAGTCTTATCGTCGGGACAGCCTATGGCTACACCTTC	CASSLIVGTAYGYTF
TRBV4-3	TRBJ1-6	.	.	TGCGCCAGCAGCCAAGGGGGCTCTCTCCTCCACTTT	CASSQGGSLLHF
TRBV3-1/TRBV3-2	TRBJ2-2	once	TRBD1	TGTGCCAGCAGCCACAGGGGGCGCTGGGACACCGGGGAGCTGTTTTTT	CASSHRGRWDTGELFF
TRBV2	TRBJ2-7	.	TRBD2	TGTGCCAGCAGTGGTGGTCTAGCGGTTTTCTACGAGCAGTACTTC	CASSGGLAVFYEQYF
TRBV9	TRBJ1-1	few	.	TGTGCCAGCAGCGTCGGCAGGGCCACTGAAGCTTTCTTT	CASSVGRATEAFF
TRBV30	TRBJ2-1	.	.	TGTGCCTGGAGTGTACTAGTTGGGATGAATGAGCAGTTCTTC	CAWSVLVGMNEQFF
TRBV28	TRBJ2-7	.	.	TGTGCCAGCACCTCGGGACTTTACTACGAGCAGTACTTC	CASTSGLYYEQYF
TRBV27	TRBJ2-7	.	TRBD2	TGTGCCAGCAGTTTTAGCGGGAGCTCCTACGAGCAGTACTTC	CASSFSGSSYEQYF
TRBV4-1	TRBJ1-6	.	.	TGCGCCAGCAGCCAAGATACGTCTCGGAGCTCCTATAATTCACCCCTCCACTTT	CASSQDTSRSSYNSPLHF
TRBV29-1	TRBJ2-7	.	TRBD2	TGCAGCGTCCGGACTAGCGGGAGCTACGAGCAGTACTTC	CSVRTSGSYEQYF
TRBV3-1/TRBV3-2	TRBJ1-6	.	.	TGTGCCAGCAGCCAAGGGTACGGGAACTCACCCCTCCACTTT	CASSQGYGNSPLHF
TRBV30	TRBJ2-2	.	.	TGTGCCTGGAGTGTCCAGGGTCTCCAAAGCGGGGAGCTGTTTTTT	CAWSVQGLQSGELFF
TRBV6-5	TRBJ1-2	.	.	TGTGCCAGCAGCCTTTCAGGCGACTATGGCTACACCTTC	CASSLSGDYGYTF
TRBV25-1	TRBJ1-1	once	.	TGTGCCAGCAGTGCACAGGGCAAAGCTTTCTTT	CASSAQGKAFF
TRBV19	TRBJ2-2	.	.	TGTGCCAGTAGGAAAACAGCCTCCACCGGGGAGCTGTTTTTT	CASRKTASTGELFF
TRBV6-2/TRBV6-3	TRBJ2-7	.	TRBD1	TGTGCCAGCAGTTACTCGGGGGACAGGGTTGGCGAGCAGTACTTC	CASSYSGDRVGEQYF
TRBV28	TRBJ1-5	.	.	TGTGCCAGCAGTTTAAGTCGGGATCAGCCCCAGCATTTT	CASSLSRDQPQHF
TRBV4-3	TRBJ2-7	.	.	TGCGCCAGCAGCCAAGCCGGACTTCCCCACGAGCAGTACTTC	CASSQAGLPHEQYF
TRBV19	TRBJ1-5	.	TRBD1	TGTGCCAGCCATACAGGGGTTCAACATCAGCCCCAGCATTTT	CASHTGVQHQPQHF
TRBV28	TRBJ1-5	.	TRBD1	TGTGCCAGCAGCCTGACAGGGGGCAATCAGCCCCAGCATTTT	CASSLTGGNQPQHF
TRBV6-6	TRBJ2-4	.	TRBD1	TGTGCCAGCAGTTACCGGGGGACAGGCATTCAGTACTTC	CASSYRGTGIQYF
TRBV11-2	TRBJ2-5	.	.	TGTGCCAGCAGCTTCGGAGAGACCCAGTACTTC	CASSFGETQYF
TRBV29-1	TRBJ2-7	.	TRBD1	TGCAGCGTTGGACCGGGACAGCACTCCTACGAGCAGTACTTC	CSVGPGQHSYEQYF
TRBV7-9	TRBJ1-2	.	TRBD1	TGTGCCAGCAGCCTAGGGACAGGGCCCTATGGCTACACCTTC	CASSLGTGPYGYTF
TRBV2	TRBJ2-2	.	.	TGTGCCAGCAGTGACCTCGCGCCGAACACCGGGGAGCTGTTTTTT	CASSDLAPNTGELFF
TRBV5-6	TRBJ1-2	.	.	TGTGCCAGCAGCTCTAGCAACTATGGCTACACCTTC	CASSSSNYGYTF
TRBV30	TRBJ1-4	.	.	TGTGCCTGTAACAGGCTCCGGGAAAAACTGTTTTTT	CACNRLREKLFF
TRBV5-1	TRBJ2-7	.	TRBD2	TGCGCCAGCAGCTTGGGGCAGTTCGGGACTAGCGGGAGCTCCTACGAGCAGTACTTC	CASSLGQFGTSGSSYEQYF
TRBV2	TRBJ2-4	.	.	TGTGCCAGCGGGGGGGACATACTAGCCAAAAACATTCAGTACTTC	CASGGDILAKNIQYF
TRBV11-3	TRBJ2-2	.	.	TGTGCCAGCAGACAACAGGGGAACACCGGGGAGCTGTTTTTT	CASRQQGNTGELFF
TRBV13	TRBJ1-2	.	TRBD1	TGTGCCAGCAGCGAACAGGGGTTCTATGGCTACACCTTC	CASSEQGFYGYTF
TRBV29-1	TRBJ2-1	.	TRBD1	TGCAGCGGCCGGGACAGGGGGCATCAGTTCTTC	CSGRDRGHQFF
TRBV18	TRBJ2-5	.	.	TGTGCCAGCTCACCACTTTTGAGGGTTCAAGAGACCCAGTACTTC	CASSPLLRVQETQYF
TRBV9	TRBJ2-1	.	TRBD2	TGTGCCAGCAGCGTATCAGGGACTAGCGAGTACAATGAGCAGTTCTTC	CASSVSGTSEYNEQFF
TRBV30	TRBJ2-6	.	.	TGTGCCTGGACTTTCTTTACAGGGTCTGGGGCCAACGTCCTGACTTTC	CAWTFFTGSGANVLTF
TRBV7-6	TRBJ2-1	once	.	TGTGCCAGCAGCTTAGAAGTAGAGTACGATGAGCAGTTCTTC	CASSLEVEYDEQFF
TRBV12-3/TRBV12-4	TRBJ2-2	.	.	TGTGCCAGCAGTAAAAGCAACACCGGGGAGCTGTTTTTT	CASSKSNTGELFF
TRBV7-8	TRBJ2-2	.	TRBD1	TGTGCCAGTTCCCGGACAGGGGGCGCGTTCGGGGAGCTGTTTTTT	CASSRTGGAFGELFF
TRBV6-2/TRBV6-3	TRBJ2-7	.	.	TGTGCCAGCAGTTACATCGGCGGGTACGAGCAGTACTTC	CASSYIGGYEQYF
TRBV6-5	TRBJ2-7	.	.	TGTGCCAGCAGTTCTACAGGGAGCCGGTGGTCCTACGAGCAGTACTTC	CASSSTGSRWSYEQYF
TRBV5-1	TRBJ2-7	.	TRBD2	TGCGCCAGCAGCTTTGGACTAGCGGGAGGCTACGAGCAGTACTTC	CASSFGLAGGYEQYF
TRBV19	TRBJ2-1	.	TRBD2	TGTGCCAGTATCCCAATAGCGGGAGGGCCTATCAATGAGCAGTTCTTC	CASIPIAGGPINEQFF
TRBV7-2	TRBJ1-2	.	.	TGTGCCAGCAGCTTCGTGGCCACTAACTATGGCTACACCTTC	CASSFVATNYGYTF
TRBV4-2	TRBJ2-3	once	TRBD2	TGTGCCAGCAGGGGGGCGGATAGCGGGAGCGGGTCCACAGATACGCAGTATTTT	CASRGADSGSGSTDTQYF
TRBV3-1/TRBV3-2	TRBJ2-7	.	TRBD1	TGTGCCAGCAGCCGTGGGTCCCAGGGGGTCTACGAGCAGTACTTC	CASSRGSQGVYEQYF
TRBV9	TRBJ1-1	.	.	TGTGCCAGCAGCACGTGGGGGGGCTCTGACACTGAAGCTTTCTTT	CASSTWGGSDTEAFF
TRBV25-1	TRBJ2-7	.	.	TGTGCCAGCAGAAAAACAGGGAACTCCTACGAGCAGTACTTC	CASRKTGNSYEQYF
TRBV5-5	TRBJ2-7	.	.	TGTGCCAGCAGCTTGACTCGCGCTCACGAGCAGTACTTC	CASSLTRAHEQYF
TRBV28	TRBJ1-4	once	.	TGTGCCAGCACCCATTCGAGATCAACTAATGAAAAACTGTTTTTT	CASTHSRSTNEKLFF
TRBV5-6	TRBJ2-7	.	TRBD1	TGTGCCAGCAGCTTTGGGCTATCCGGGACAGCAAAAAGGGGGGAGCAGTACTTC	CASSFGLSGTAKRGEQYF
TRBV11-2	TRBJ2-7	.	TRBD1	TGTGCCAGCAGCGCAACTTCGACAGGGAGCGGCTACGAGCAGTACTTC	CASSATSTGSGYEQYF
TRBV2	TRBJ1-5	.	.	TGTGCCAGCAGTGAAGGGTCAGGGTTTAACCAGCCCCAGCATTTT	CASSEGSGFNQPQHF
TRBV5-8	TRBJ2-1	.	.	TGTGCCAGCAGCCTCCCCGGGGGTAATGAGCAGTTCTTC	CASSLPGGNEQFF
TRBV7-2	TRBJ2-7	.	.	TGTGCCAGCAGCTTAGTTCCCCCAGGCCGTTACGAGCAGTACTTC	CASSLVPPGRYEQYF